The 21 T cell receptor beta chains presented below share a single source sample, sequenced in a study of CD8+CD57+ T cells in acquired aplastic anemia. Investigators profiled TCR beta VDJ and CDR3 from genomic DNA template. Each CDR3 protein is one row after TCRdb ran MiXCR on the reads. The sample records around 50,000 distinct CDR3 sequences, approximately 50% being singletons. All sequencing subjects had displayed CD8+CD57+ cell expansion on flow cytometry. Material: sorted CD4+, CD8+, or CD8+CD57+ T cells (not recorded which) from PBMCs. These receptors all come from a human donor with aplastic anemia.

This clonotype has ten or more counts. V gene TRBV30 combines with J gene TRBJ1-5; possibly TRBD1 for D (5 bases). The CDR3 is 14 residues long. Germline CDR1 is GTSNPN and CDR2 is SVGIG (reference sequence). CDR3 nucleotide sequence: TGTGCAATGGATGGTGGGGCTCGCAATCAGCCCCAGCATTTT. Its translation is CAMDGGARNQPQHF.

The rearrangement uses TRBV25-1 and TRBJ2-1, with 9 bases aligning to TRBD1. CDR3 length: 17 amino acids. CDR1 and CDR2 (germline): MGHDK, SYGVNS. V shed 2 bases, J shed 8 bases, and the junction held 13 bases outside the gene matches. The CDR3 nucleotides read TGTGCCAGCAGTGAACCCGACAGGGGGATGGGTGTCGATGAGCAGTTCTTC. Its protein is CASSEPDRGMGVDEQFF.

The genes are TRBV2 and TRBJ2-5; D is perhaps TRBD1 or TRBD2 (5 bases each). Trimming removed 6 bases from V and 2 bases from J, with 16 bases in between. The length of the CDR3 is 15 residues. The germline V gene encodes CDR1 SNHLY and CDR2 FYNNEI. In DNA, the CDR3 is TGTGCCAGCAGCGTCCAGGAGGCAGGGCAAGAGACCCAGTACTTC. This gives the protein CASSVQEAGQETQYF.

The CDR3 sequence: CASSTTGWVGGNTEAFF. The CDR3 DNA sequence: TGCGCCAGCAGTACTACAGGATGGGTGGGCGGGAACACTGAAGCTTTCTTT. The V and J genes are TRBV10-2 and TRBJ1-1, with D tentatively TRBD1 (5 bases). Trimming took off 5 bases at V and 1 base at J, with 20 bases between the two ends. The CDR3 has 17 amino acids. Germline CDR1 reads WSHSY; CDR2 reads SAAADI.

CDR3 nucleotides: TGTGCCAGCAGACGACAGTTAGATGAGCAGTTCTTC. Translating gives CASRRQLDEQFF. The genes are TRBV7-9 and TRBJ2-1; D might be TRBD1 (5 bases). Germline V gene lookup returns CDR1 SEHNR and CDR2 FQNEAQ (reference sequence). This CDR3 is built from 12 residues. V was clipped by 6 bases and J by 8 bases, with 11 bases between them.

The genes are TRBV24-1 and TRBJ2-1; 10 bases are a match to TRBD2. This CDR3 spans 16 amino acids. The J segment lost 6 bases and the V segment lost 4 bases, leaving 8 bases of the junction unmatched. The germline V gene encodes CDR1 KGHDR and CDR2 SFDVKD. The DNA for the CDR3 is TGTGCCACCAGTGAGTCCGGGACTAGCGTTGGCAATGAGCAGTTCTTC. Its protein product is CATSESGTSVGNEQFF.

Remarks on this clonotype: A read error may be the cause here, since a much bigger clone is one base away. This CDR3 reads CASTLRGNTEAFF. As DNA, the CDR3 is TGTGCCAGCACTCTCAGGGGGAACACTGAAGCTTTCTTT. The V gene is TRBV12-3 or TRBV12-4, the J gene TRBJ1-1; tentatively, D is TRBD1 (6 bases). V lost 7 bases and J 1 base, leaving 10 bases between the germline ends. The CDR3 has 13 amino acids.

This chain connects TRBV29-1 to TRBJ1-2; D gene unclear. Trimming cost V 0 bases and J 1 base, with 12 bases left between them. Per germline, CDR1 SQVTM and CDR2 ANQGSEA. The CDR3 runs 15 residues. The CDR3 DNA is TGCAGCGTTGAAGACGGGCGTGGGCTTAACTATGGCTACACCTTC. It translates to CSVEDGRGLNYGYTF.

This chain links TRBV7-9 with TRBJ2-7, with TRBD1 matching over 11 bases. This CDR3 comprises 14 residues. Looked up from germline, CDR1 is SEHNR and CDR2 is FQNEAQ (reference sequence). The V gene end was trimmed by 5 bases and the J gene end by 3 bases; junction bases not matched to a gene: 3. CDR3 nucleotides: TGTGCCAGCAGCCCGGGACAGGGGGACTACGAGCAGTACTTC. Translating it yields CASSPGQGDYEQYF.

This chain joins TRBV12-3 or TRBV12-4 and TRBJ1-2; D gene uncertain. The CDR3 is 13 amino acids. Trimming left V 5 bases short and J 13 bases short, with 20 bases between. The CDR3 DNA is TGTGCCAGCAGTGGGCTTAGTGGGTTGGTTCTCACCTTC. Its translation is CASSGLSGLVLTF.

This clonotype was recorded at least ten times. The CDR3 nucleotides read TGTGCCAGCAGCTTGGATCTTCGCAATGAGCAGTTCTTC. It encodes CASSLDLRNEQFF. V usage is TRBV5-5 and J usage is TRBJ2-1, with D hard to call. Between the trimmed V and J ends, which lost 0 bases and 6 bases, there was a span of 7 bases. The length of the CDR3 is 13 residues. Germline-derived CDR1 and CDR2 are SGHKS and YYEKEE (reference sequence).

In this sample, this clonotype turned up a few times. V usage is TRBV10-3 and J usage is TRBJ1-2, with D perhaps TRBD1 (5 bases). The V end lost 2 bases, the J end lost 2 bases, and 9 bases lay between the germline ends. Germline CDR1 reads ENHRY; CDR2 reads SYGVKD. The CDR3 extends over 14 amino acids. The CDR3 DNA reads TGTGCCATCAGTGAGGGCAGGGAGAACTATGGCTACACCTTC. Protein: CAISEGRENYGYTF.

The rearrangement joins TRBV7-9 to TRBJ1-2; no firm D call. V was trimmed by 1 base and J by 0 bases, leaving 9 bases between them. The CDR3 runs 15 residues. The V gene's germline CDR1 is SEHNR and CDR2 FQNEAQ (reference sequence). The CDR3 here is CASSLGSFANYGYTF. Written as DNA, the CDR3 is TGTGCCAGCAGCTTAGGGTCCTTTGCTAACTATGGCTACACCTTC.

Comment on this clonotype: The conserved phenylalanine or tryptophan is not found at the CDR3 terminus, so this likely reflects a read error. No DNA is shown, since the ends of the CDR3 on it are uncertain; the CDR3 is the one TCRdb lists. The chain links TRBV29-1 to TRBJ1-1. 8 amino acids form the CDR3, both terminal residues included. CDR1 is SQVTM and CDR2 is ANQGSEA in the germline V gene. The CDR3 sequence: CSVSAASY.

CDR3 loop: CAISDRLNEQFF. For the CDR3, the DNA is TGTGCCATCAGTGACAGGTTAAATGAGCAGTTCTTC. The chain is built from TRBV10-3 and TRBJ2-1; D remains ambiguous. Trimming cost V 3 bases and J 7 bases, with 7 bases left between them. The V gene's germline CDR1 is ENHRY and CDR2 SYGVKD. CDR3 length: 12 amino acids.

This clonotype is termed medium-sized. This CDR3 is CASRNSGGEKLFF. The CDR3 region has the DNA TGTGCCAGCCGGAATTCTGGGGGGGAAAAACTGTTTTTT. V gene TRBV25-1 combines with J gene TRBJ1-4; D perhaps matches TRBD1 (5 bases). Germline V gene sequence: CDR1 MGHDK, CDR2 SYGVNS. The V end was cut by 8 bases, the J end by 8 bases, with 15 bases between. The CDR3 is 13 amino acids. The entire variable domain, with the rest obtained from reference TRBV25-1 and TRBJ1-4, is as follows: EADIYQTPRYLVIGTGKKITLECSQTMGHDKMYWYQQDPGMELHLIHYSYGVNSTEKGDLSSESTVSRIRTEHFPLTLESARPSHTSQYLCASRNSGGEKLFFGSGTQLSVL.

The CDR3, as DNA: TGCGCCAGCGGTTCAGAATTTTTAACCGGGGAGCTGTTTTTT. Residues: CASGSEFLTGELFF. The chain carries TRBV5-1 and TRBJ2-2; no reliable D call. Looked up from germline, CDR1 is SGHRS and CDR2 is YFSETQ. Trimming pared 7 bases from V and 5 bases from J, leaving 15 bases between. The CDR3 loop spans 14 amino acids.

This clonotype was recorded many times. J is TRBJ1-1 and V is TRBV29-1; 7 positions agree with TRBD1. This CDR3 has 13 residues. Germline CDR1 SQVTM, CDR2 ANQGSEA. J gave up 5 bases and V 7 bases, and 10 bases lay outside the gene matches. CDR3 residues: CSANRGEGTEAFF. DNA of the CDR3: TGCAGCGCCAACAGGGGAGAGGGAACTGAAGCTTTCTTT.

The DNA for the CDR3 is TGTGCCAGCAGTTTAGGTTCAACCTACGAGCAGTACTTC. Protein: CASSLGSTYEQYF. The rearrangement joins TRBV2 to TRBJ2-7, with no clear D. Trimming shortened V by 5 bases and J by 2 bases, and 10 bases separated the two germline ends. Germline-derived CDR1 and CDR2 are SNHLY and FYNNEI. The CDR3 sequence is 13 residues long.

The chain couples TRBV20-1 to TRBJ1-2, with D perhaps matching TRBD1 (6 bases). CDR1 and CDR2 (germline): DFQATT, SNEGSKA (reference sequence). Trimming pared 3 bases from V and 2 bases from J, leaving 10 bases between. The length of the CDR3 is 13 residues. The CDR3 bases are TGCAGTGCTAGGGACAGCACGAACTATGGCTACACCTTC. Translating gives CSARDSTNYGYTF.

This clonotype is judged medium-sized. The chain recombines TRBV2 with TRBJ1-5, with D unclear. Trimming took 2 bases from V and 5 from J, leaving 4 bases between them. Germline CDR1 and CDR2: SNHLY and FYNNEI. This CDR3 region has 12 residues. In DNA, the CDR3 is TGTGCCAGCAGTGAAAGTGATCAGCCCCAGCATTTT. Translation: CASSESDQPQHF. The full variable domain, in which reference TRBV2 and TRBJ1-5 provide the parts outside the CDR3, is EPEVTQTPSHQVTQMGQEVILRCVPISNHLYFYWYRQILGQKVEFLVSFYNNEISEKSEIFDDQFSVERPDGSNFTLKIRSTKLEDSAMYFCASSESDQPQHFGDGTRLSIL.